This is a list of T cell receptor beta chains from one sample in a study of T cell clusters in autoimmune cytopenias. From the multiplex PCR reads, TCRdb lists one entry per CDR3 protein and no DNA. The listing records approximately 9,400 distinct CDR3 sequences. Specimen: peripheral blood. The receptors derive from a human donor with an autoimmune cytopenia or autoimmune hepatitis (not recorded which). The CDR3 runs from the conserved cysteine through the conserved F or W. Some rows have no size entry. The others give once, few or many, or a class for an expanded clone.

>TRBJ2-7|TRBV6-1|medium-sized
CASRGQGSTYEQYF
>TRBJ2-2|TRBV6-6|medium-sized
CASKSTSPGELFF
>TRBJ1-6|TRBV5-1|-
CASREDLGSNSPLHF
>TRBJ1-1|TRBV4-3|-
CASSQGGGNTEAFF
>TRBJ1-5|TRBV19|-
CASSIEGDRGNQPQHF
>TRBJ2-1|TRBV4-3|-
CASSQDLLEGNEQFF
>TRBJ2-5|TRBV12-3/TRBV12-4|-
CASSLAGGQETQYF
>TRBJ1-2|TRBV7-2|-
CASNPGGGDGYTF
>TRBJ2-2|TRBV12-3/TRBV12-4|medium-sized
CASSLGSATGELFF
>TRBJ2-5|TRBV12-3/TRBV12-4|medium-sized
CASSLDRETQYF
>TRBJ2-3|TRBV5-1|-
CASSLDGLRLGTQYF
>TRBJ2-5|TRBV6-1|-
CASSEWVAGDQETQYF
>TRBJ2-3|TRBV29-1|-
CSVVRSGGADTDTQYF
>TRBJ2-1|TRBV20-1|-
CSGGDGDNEQFF
>TRBJ2-5|TRBV5-1|-
CASSWRVGETQYF
>TRBJ2-3|TRBV19|medium-sized
CASSLLADRSTDTQYF
>TRBJ1-3|TRBV10-3|-
CAIPLTRGNTIYF
>TRBJ2-7|TRBV6-5|-
CASSEGTGSTYEQYF
>TRBJ2-2|TRBV5-4|medium-sized
CASSSSGGPTLGGELFF
>TRBJ2-5|TRBV6-5|medium-sized
CASSYTGQETQYF
>TRBJ2-5|TRBV18|-
CASSYQETQYF
>TRBJ2-1|TRBV7-9|-
CASSALTSGGDEQFF
>TRBJ2-1|TRBV19|medium-sized
CASSISGAYNEQFF
>TRBJ1-1|TRBV5-4|-
CASSLALANTEAFF
>TRBJ2-5|TRBV19|medium-sized
CASSIEEASRETQYF
>TRBJ2-3|TRBV10-1|-
CASSEETSTDTQYF
>TRBJ2-3|TRBV6-5|medium-sized
CASSYTSWDSTDTQYF
>TRBJ2-3|TRBV4-3|-
CASSQEGGGGRIGAASTDTQYF
>TRBJ2-3|TRBV12-3/TRBV12-4|-
CASSYGIPSTDTQYF
>TRBJ1-2|TRBV6-1|medium-sized
CAYLRVNYGYTF
>TRBJ2-5|TRBV6-2/TRBV6-3|medium-sized
CASIPGGLQETQYF
>TRBJ1-5|TRBV19|-
CASSKARDRHSNQPQHF
>TRBJ1-6|TRBV10-2|-
CASSENRNSPLHF
>TRBJ1-3|TRBV18|-
CASSLNNPGDGNTIYF
>TRBJ2-1|TRBV6-2/TRBV6-3|-
CASTQIGLGRRNEQFF
>TRBJ2-3|TRBV6-2/TRBV6-3|-
CANRGGGAEAQYF
>TRBJ1-1|TRBV12-3/TRBV12-4|-
CASEQGANTEAFF
>TRBJ2-5|TRBV6-1|-
CASSDRGRGETQYF
>TRBJ2-5|TRBV7-9|-
CASSLMGLTIAGAPGLETQYF
>TRBJ2-7|TRBV6-2/TRBV6-3|-
CASSYPSYEQYF
>TRBJ1-2|TRBV19|medium-sized
CASSMGRGLRGYTF
>TRBJ1-5|TRBV12-3/TRBV12-4|-
CASSLDGQYSNQPQHF
>TRBJ1-2|TRBV14|medium-sized
CASSPTRGGDGYTF